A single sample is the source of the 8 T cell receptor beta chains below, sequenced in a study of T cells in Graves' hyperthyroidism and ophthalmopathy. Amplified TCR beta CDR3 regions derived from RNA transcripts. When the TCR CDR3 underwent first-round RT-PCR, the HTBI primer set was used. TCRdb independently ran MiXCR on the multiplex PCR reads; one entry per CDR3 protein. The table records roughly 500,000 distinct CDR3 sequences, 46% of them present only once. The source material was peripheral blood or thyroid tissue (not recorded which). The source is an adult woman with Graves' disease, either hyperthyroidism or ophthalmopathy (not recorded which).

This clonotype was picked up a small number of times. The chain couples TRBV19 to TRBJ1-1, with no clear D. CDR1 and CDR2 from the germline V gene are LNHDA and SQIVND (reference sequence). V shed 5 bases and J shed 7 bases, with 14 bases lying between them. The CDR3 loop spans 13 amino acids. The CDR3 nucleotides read TGTGCCAGTAGTCCGGCCCATAGCGGTGAAGCTTTCTTT. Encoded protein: CASSPAHSGEAFF.

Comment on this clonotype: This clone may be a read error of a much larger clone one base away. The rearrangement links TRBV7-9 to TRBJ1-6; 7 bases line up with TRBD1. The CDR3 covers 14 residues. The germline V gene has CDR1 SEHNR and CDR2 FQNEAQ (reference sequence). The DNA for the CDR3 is TGTGCCGGCAGGGACGGACAGGTTAATTCACCCCTCCACTTT. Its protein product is CAGRDGQVNSPLHF.

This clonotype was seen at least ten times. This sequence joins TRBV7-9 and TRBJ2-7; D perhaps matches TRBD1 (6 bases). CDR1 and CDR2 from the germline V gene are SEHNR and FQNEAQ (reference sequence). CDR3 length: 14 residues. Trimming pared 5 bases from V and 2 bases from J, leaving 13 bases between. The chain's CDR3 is CASSASGATYEQYF. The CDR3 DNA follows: TGTGCCAGCAGCGCCTCAGGGGCTACCTACGAGCAGTACTTC.

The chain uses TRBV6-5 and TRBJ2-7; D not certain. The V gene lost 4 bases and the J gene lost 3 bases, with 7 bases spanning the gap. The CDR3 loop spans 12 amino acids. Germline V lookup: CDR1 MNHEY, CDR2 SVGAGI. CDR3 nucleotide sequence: TGTGCCAGCAGTTGGGCGAGCTACGAGCAGTACTTC. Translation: CASSWASYEQYF.

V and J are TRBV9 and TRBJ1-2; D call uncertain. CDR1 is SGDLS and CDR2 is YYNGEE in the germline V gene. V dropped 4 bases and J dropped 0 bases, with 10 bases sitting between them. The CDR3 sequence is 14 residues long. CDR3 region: CASSPGVANYGYTF. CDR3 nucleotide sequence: TGTGCCAGCAGCCCGGGCGTGGCTAACTATGGCTACACCTTC.

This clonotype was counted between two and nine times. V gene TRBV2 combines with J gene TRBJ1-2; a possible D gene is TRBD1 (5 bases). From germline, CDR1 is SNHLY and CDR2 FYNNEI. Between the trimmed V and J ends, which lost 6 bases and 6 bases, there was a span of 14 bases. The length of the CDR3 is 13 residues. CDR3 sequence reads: CASSVIGADGYTF. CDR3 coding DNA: TGTGCCAGCAGCGTAATCGGGGCGGATGGCTACACCTTC. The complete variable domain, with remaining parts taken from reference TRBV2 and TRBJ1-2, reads EPEVTQTPSHQVTQMGQEVILRCVPISNHLYFYWYRQILGQKVEFLVSFYNNEISEKSEIFDDQFSVERPDGSNFTLKIRSTKLEDSAMYFCASSVIGADGYTFGSGTRLTVV.

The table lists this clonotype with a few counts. The CDR3 protein is CASSISETYEQYF. CDR3 bases: TGTGCCAGCAGTATTTCAGAGACCTACGAGCAGTACTTC. This rearrangement joins TRBV27 to TRBJ2-7, with D unresolved. This CDR3 has 13 residues. The V gene lost 5 bases and the J gene lost 2 bases, with 10 bases spanning the gap. Germline values: CDR1 MNHEY, CDR2 SMNVEV (reference sequence).

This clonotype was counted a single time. The DNA of the CDR3 is TGCAGCGTTGAAATAGCGGGAGAACCTTACTACGAGCAGTACTTC. It encodes CSVEIAGEPYYEQYF. This rearrangement joins TRBV29-1 to TRBJ2-7; 9 bases match TRBD2. Losses at the gene ends were 2 bases for V and 3 bases for J; bases not matched to a gene: 8. CDR3 length equals 15 residues. CDR1 SQVTM and CDR2 ANQGSEA come from the germline V gene.